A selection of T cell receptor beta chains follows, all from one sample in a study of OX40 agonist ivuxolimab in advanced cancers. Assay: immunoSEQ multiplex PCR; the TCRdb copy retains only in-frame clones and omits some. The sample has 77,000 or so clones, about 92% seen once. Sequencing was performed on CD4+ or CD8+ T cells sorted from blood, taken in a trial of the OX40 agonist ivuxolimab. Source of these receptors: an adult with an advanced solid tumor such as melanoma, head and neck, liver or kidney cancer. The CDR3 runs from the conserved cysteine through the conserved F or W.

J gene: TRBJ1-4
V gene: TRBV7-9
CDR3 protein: CASSLGPAGGEKLFF

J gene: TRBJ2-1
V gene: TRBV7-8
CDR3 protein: CASSLDSSYNEQFF

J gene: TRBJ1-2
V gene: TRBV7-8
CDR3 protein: CASSLYAANYGYTF

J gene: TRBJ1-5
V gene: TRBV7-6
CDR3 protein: CASSPDAGGVRPQHF

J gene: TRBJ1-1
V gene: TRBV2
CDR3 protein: CASSEARGPGTEAFF

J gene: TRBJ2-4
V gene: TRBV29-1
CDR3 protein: CSVDKGENIQYF

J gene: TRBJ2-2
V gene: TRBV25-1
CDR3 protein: CASSNPRGRRGQTGELFF

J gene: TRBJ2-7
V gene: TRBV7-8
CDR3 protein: CASSPSSGISYEQYF

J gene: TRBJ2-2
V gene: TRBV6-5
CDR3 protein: CASSYGTGIAGELFF

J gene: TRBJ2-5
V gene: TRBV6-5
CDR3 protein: CASSLQLSQETQYF

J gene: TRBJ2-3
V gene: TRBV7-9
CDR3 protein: CASNQILALRDTQYF

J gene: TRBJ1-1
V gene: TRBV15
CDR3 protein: CATSRDLGTEAFF

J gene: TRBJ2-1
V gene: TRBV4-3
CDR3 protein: CASSGLTGFEQFF

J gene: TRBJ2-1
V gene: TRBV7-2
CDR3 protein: CASSLAGGPYNEQFF

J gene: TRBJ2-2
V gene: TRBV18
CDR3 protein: CASSPPASTTGELFF

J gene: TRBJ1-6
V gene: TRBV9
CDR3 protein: CASSPRPASPYNSPLHF

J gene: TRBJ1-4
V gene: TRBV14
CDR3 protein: CASRAPETVTKVFF

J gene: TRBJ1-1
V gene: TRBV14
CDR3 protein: CASSPQGIAAFF

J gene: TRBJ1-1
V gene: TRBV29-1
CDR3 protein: CSERGMPTAEAFF

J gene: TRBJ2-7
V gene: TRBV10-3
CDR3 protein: CAISGGTGASPSYEQYF

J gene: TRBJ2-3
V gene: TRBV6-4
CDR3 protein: CASSVRQGPTDTQYF

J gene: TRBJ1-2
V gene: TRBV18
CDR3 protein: CASSPGTGVYGYTF

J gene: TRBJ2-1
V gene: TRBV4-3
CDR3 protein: CASSQDGPSGANNEQFF

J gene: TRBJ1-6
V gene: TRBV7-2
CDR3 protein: CASRGRAFEGSPLHF

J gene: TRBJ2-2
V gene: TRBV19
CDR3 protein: CASSIAGPNTGELFF

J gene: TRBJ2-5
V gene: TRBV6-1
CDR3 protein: CASSPPRETQYF

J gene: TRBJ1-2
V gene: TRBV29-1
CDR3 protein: CSAQTTGVGGYTF

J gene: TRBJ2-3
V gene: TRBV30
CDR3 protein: CASTLLAGDPLSTDTQYF

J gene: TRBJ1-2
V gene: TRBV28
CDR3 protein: CASRIQGGDYTF

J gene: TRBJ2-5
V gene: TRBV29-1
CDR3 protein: CSVGDGQETQYF

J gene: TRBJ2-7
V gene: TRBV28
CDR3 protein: CASSLYQTGEQYF